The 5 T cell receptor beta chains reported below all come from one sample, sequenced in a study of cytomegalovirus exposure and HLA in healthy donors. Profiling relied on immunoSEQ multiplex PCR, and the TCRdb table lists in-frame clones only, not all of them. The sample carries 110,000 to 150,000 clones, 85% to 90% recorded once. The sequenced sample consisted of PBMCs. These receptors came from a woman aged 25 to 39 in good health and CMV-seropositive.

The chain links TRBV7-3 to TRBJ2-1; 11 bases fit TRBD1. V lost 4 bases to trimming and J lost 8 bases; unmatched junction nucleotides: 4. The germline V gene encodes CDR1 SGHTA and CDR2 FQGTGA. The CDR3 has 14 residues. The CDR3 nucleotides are TGTGCCAGCAGCTCCGGACAGGGGGCAGATGAGCAGTTCTTC. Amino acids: CASSSGQGADEQFF.

CDR3 in DNA: TGTGCCAGCAGTGAAGCCAACCCCGGGACAGGGTACAAATACGAGCAGTACTTC. Amino acids: CASSEANPGTGYKYEQYF. The V and J genes are TRBV6-1 and TRBJ2-7; 9 positions agree with TRBD1. V shed 0 bases, J shed 4 bases, and the junction held 13 bases outside the gene matches. In germline, CDR1 is MNHNS, CDR2 SASEGT. This CDR3 region has 18 residues.

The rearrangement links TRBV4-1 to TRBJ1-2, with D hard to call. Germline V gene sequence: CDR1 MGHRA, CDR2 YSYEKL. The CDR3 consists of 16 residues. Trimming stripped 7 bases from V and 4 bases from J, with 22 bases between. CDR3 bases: TGCGCCAGCATCGGCCCTATCCCGGCGGAAATCTATGGCTACACCTTC. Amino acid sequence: CASIGPIPAEIYGYTF.

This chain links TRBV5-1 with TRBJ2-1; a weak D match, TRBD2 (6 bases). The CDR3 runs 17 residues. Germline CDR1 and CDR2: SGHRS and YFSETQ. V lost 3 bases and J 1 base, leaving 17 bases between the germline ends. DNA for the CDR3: TGCGCCAGCAGCTGGGGGGATTGGGGATCTTCCTACAATGAGCAGTTCTTC. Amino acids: CASSWGDWGSSYNEQFF.

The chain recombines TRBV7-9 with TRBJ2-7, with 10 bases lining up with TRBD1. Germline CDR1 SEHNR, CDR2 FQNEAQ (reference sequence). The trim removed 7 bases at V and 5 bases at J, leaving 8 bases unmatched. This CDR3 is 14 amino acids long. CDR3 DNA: TGTGCCAGCACCCGGGACAGGGGATCGGACGAGCAGTACTTC. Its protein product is CASTRDRGSDEQYF.